These 28 T cell receptor beta chains were sequenced from one sample in a study of PD-1 blockade in classical Hodgkin lymphoma. TCRdb's table, derived via immunoSEQ multiplex PCR, lists solely in-frame clones and lacks some. The sample records about 9,100 clones, approximately 90% being singletons. All trial patients relapsed after autologous stem cell transplantation. The starting material was peripheral blood mononuclear cells (PBMCs), obtained at baseline. The receptors were gathered from a human donor with classical Hodgkin lymphoma.

This sequence joins TRBV16 and TRBJ1-4; no reliable D call. The CDR3 covers 17 residues. Deletions cut 4 bases from V and 3 bases from J, with 18 bases between. Germline-derived CDR1 and CDR2 are KGHSY and FQNENV. The CDR3 sequence is CASSPLLSAWANEKLFF. The CDR3 bases are TGTGCCAGCAGCCCCCTTCTGAGTGCCTGGGCTAATGAAAAACTGTTTTTT.

V and J are TRBV19 and TRBJ1-5, with unresolved D. CDR1 and CDR2 from the germline V gene are LNHDA and SQIVND (reference sequence). The germline V and J ends were trimmed by 2 bases and 11 bases, with 10 bases remaining between them. There are 12 residues in the CDR3. CDR3 sequence reads: CASSITATAQHF. Here the CDR3 DNA reads TGTGCCAGTAGTATAACAGCGACGGCCCAGCATTTT.

The chain uses TRBV9 and TRBJ2-1; perhaps TRBD1 as D (6 bases). V shed 4 bases and J shed 6 bases, with 11 bases lying between them. Germline CDR1 reads SGDLS; CDR2 reads YYNGEE. There are 13 residues in the CDR3. As DNA, the CDR3 is TGTGCCAGCAGCCGCGACAGGCTCAATGAGCAGTTCTTC. This codes for CASSRDRLNEQFF.

The chain recombines TRBV11-1 with TRBJ2-1; TRBD1 might be the D (6 bases). The CDR3 sequence is 15 residues long. Germline V CDR1 and CDR2: SGHAT, FQDESV (reference sequence). V was clipped by 8 bases and J by 4 bases, with 18 bases between them. DNA for the CDR3: TGTGCCAGCCGGGCGCGACAGGACTTTTACAATGAGCAGTTCTTC. Residues: CASRARQDFYNEQFF.

V usage is TRBV6-4 and J usage is TRBJ2-1; D gene uncertain. The germline V gene encodes CDR1 MRHNA and CDR2 SNTAGT. With 2 bases removed from V and 1 base from J, the gap between germline ends came to 6 bases. CDR3 length: 14 amino acids. The CDR3 region has the DNA TGTGCCAGCAGTGACGGGCCTTCCTACAATGAGCAGTTCTTC. This translates into CASSDGPSYNEQFF.

V gene TRBV6-1 combines with J gene TRBJ2-3; tentative D call: TRBD1 (6 bases). Germline CDR1 is MNHNS and CDR2 is SASEGT. Deletions cut 1 base from V and 1 base from J, with 9 bases between. The length of the CDR3 is 15 residues. CDR3 residues: CASSEVRTGTDTQYF. Here the CDR3 DNA reads TGTGCCAGCAGTGAAGTGAGGACAGGCACAGATACGCAGTATTTT.

The V gene is TRBV27, the J gene TRBJ2-7; D ambiguous. In germline, CDR1 is MNHEY, CDR2 SMNVEV (reference sequence). Trimming took off 6 bases at V and 4 bases at J, with 19 bases between the two ends. This CDR3 spans 15 amino acids. The CDR3 DNA reads as TGTGCCAGCAGCCCTGGACCGCCAGGTGAGTACGAGCAGTACTTC. It is translated as CASSPGPPGEYEQYF.

J is TRBJ2-2 and V is TRBV7-2; D not certain. V shed 5 bases and J shed 5 bases, with 15 bases lying between them. The CDR3 totals 15 residues. CDR1 is SGHTA, CDR2 FQGNSA, per germline. CDR3 DNA sequence: TGTGCCAGCAGCCTGATTGACTTTGCTACCGGGGAGCTGTTTTTT. Encoded protein: CASSLIDFATGELFF.

This clone was recorded once. The rearrangement links TRBV6-5 to TRBJ1-5; tentatively, D is TRBD1 (6 bases). Per germline, CDR1 MNHEY and CDR2 SVGAGI. V shed 6 bases and J shed 4 bases, with 16 bases lying between them. The CDR3 consists of 15 residues. CDR3 amino acids: CASRPANGQNQPQHF. The DNA for the CDR3 is TGTGCCAGCAGACCGGCCAATGGACAGAATCAGCCCCAGCATTTT.

The chain recombines TRBV18 with TRBJ2-2; no firm D call. CDR1 and CDR2 (germline): KGHSH, LQKENI. Deletions cut 1 base from V and 5 bases from J, with 14 bases between. CDR3 length: 16 amino acids. The CDR3 loop reads CASSPLRMGKTGELFF. CDR3 DNA: TGTGCCAGCTCACCACTACGGATGGGGAAGACCGGGGAGCTGTTTTTT.

The rearrangement joins TRBV7-9 to TRBJ2-1, with D hard to call. Trimming stripped 2 bases from V and 15 bases from J, with 8 bases between. Germline V gene sequence: CDR1 SEHNR, CDR2 FQNEAQ (reference sequence). The CDR3 contains 10 residues. The CDR3 DNA sequence: TGTGCCAGCAGCTTAAGTATTGGGTTCTTC. It encodes CASSLSIGFF.

This clone came up once. The rearrangement uses TRBV10-3 and TRBJ2-7; 7 bases map to TRBD2. J lost 4 bases, V lost 10 bases, and 7 bases had no gene match. Germline lookup yields CDR1 ENHRY and CDR2 SYGVKD. This CDR3 spans 12 amino acids. The CDR3 loop is CASREGNYEQYF. CDR3 DNA sequence: TGTGCCAGCAGGGAGGGGAATTACGAGCAGTACTTC.

V gene TRBV6-1 combines with J gene TRBJ2-7; D might be TRBD2 (7 bases). Germline lookup yields CDR1 MNHNS and CDR2 SASEGT. CDR3 length equals 15 residues. V was shortened by 5 bases and J by 3 bases, with 17 bases between the two germline ends. The CDR3 loop is CASSSAGAYFYEQYF. DNA for the CDR3: TGTGCCAGCAGTTCGGCGGGGGCATACTTCTACGAGCAGTACTTC.

The chain carries TRBV9 and TRBJ2-3; no definite D call. Looked up from germline, CDR1 is SGDLS and CDR2 is YYNGEE. CDR3 length: 13 amino acids. Trimming cost V 3 bases and J 0 bases, with 5 bases left between them. The CDR3 is CASSDPSTDTQYF. The CDR3 nucleotides are TGTGCCAGCAGCGACCCTAGCACAGATACGCAGTATTTT.

The rearrangement links TRBV9 to TRBJ2-7, with D perhaps matching TRBD2 (5 bases). V lost 4 bases and J lost 2, with 13 bases in between. Germline V lookup: CDR1 SGDLS, CDR2 YYNGEE. The CDR3 has 14 residues. CDR3 amino acids: CASSTGLNPYEQYF. CDR3 sequence (DNA): TGTGCCAGCAGCACCGGACTTAATCCCTACGAGCAGTACTTC.

The chain joins TRBV6-1 to TRBJ1-2; D unresolved. The V end was cut by 1 base, the J end by 7 bases, with 19 bases between. The V gene's germline CDR1 is MNHNS and CDR2 SASEGT. The CDR3 has 16 amino acids. This chain's CDR3 is CASSEVTVGMGSGYTF. The CDR3 nucleotides read TGTGCCAGCAGTGAAGTGACCGTGGGAATGGGTAGTGGCTACACCTTC.

The rearrangement joins TRBV28 to TRBJ2-7, with TRBD2 identical over 12 bases. V gave up 5 bases and J gave up 0 bases; unmatched junction bases: 2. The CDR3 extends over 15 amino acids. The germline gives CDR1 MDHEN, CDR2 SYDVKM. Here the CDR3 reads CASSETSGSSYEQYF. The CDR3 bases are TGTGCCAGCAGTGAGACTAGCGGGAGCTCCTACGAGCAGTACTTC.

The chain links TRBV5-8 to TRBJ1-2; TRBD1 matches at 8 bases. The V gene's germline CDR1 is SGHTS and CDR2 YDEGEE. After removal of 6 bases from V and 8 bases from J, the junction contained 18 bases not matched to a gene. This CDR3 is 16 amino acids long. For the CDR3, the DNA is TGTGCCAGCACCCGCGTCCGATCCCAGGGGGCCTGGGGCTACACCTTC. Its translation: CASTRVRSQGAWGYTF.

The chain uses TRBV27 and TRBJ2-4; the match to TRBD1 covers 9 bases. Germline V lookup: CDR1 MNHEY, CDR2 SMNVEV (reference sequence). J lost 7 bases, V lost 5 bases, and 6 bases had no gene match. This CDR3 contains 14 residues. In DNA, the CDR3 is TGTGCCAGCAGTCTACAGGGGGCATTGAACATTCAGTACTTC. This codes for CASSLQGALNIQYF.

V is TRBV6-1 and J is TRBJ1-2; the D gene is possibly TRBD1 (6 bases). This CDR3 comprises 12 residues. Germline values: CDR1 MNHNS, CDR2 SASEGT. V lost 3 bases and J 5 bases, leaving 7 bases between the germline ends. CDR3 DNA: TGTGCCAGCAGTGACACAGGGTATGGCTACACCTTC. Translation: CASSDTGYGYTF.

This rearrangement joins TRBV5-8 to TRBJ2-1; 10 bases match TRBD2. The CDR3 has 15 amino acids. J was trimmed by 8 bases and V by 0 bases; bases with no gene match: 5. Germline CDR1 and CDR2: SGHTS and YDEGEE. The CDR3 sequence is CASSLALAGVDEQFF. In DNA, the CDR3 is TGTGCCAGCAGCTTGGCGCTAGCGGGAGTCGATGAGCAGTTCTTC.

The chain couples TRBV5-6 to TRBJ1-4; 11 bases fit TRBD1. Germline assignment: CDR1 SGHDT and CDR2 YYEEEE. The CDR3 is made up of 13 amino acids. Losses at the gene ends were 7 bases for V and 5 bases for J; bases not matched to a gene: 1. CDR3 in DNA: TGTGCCAGCCGGGACAGGGGGAATGAAAAACTGTTTTTT. Protein sequence: CASRDRGNEKLFF.

The chain combines TRBV15 with TRBJ1-1; D unclear. The ends were cut back, 1 base at V and 2 bases at J, with 11 bases in the middle. Germline V gene sequence: CDR1 LNHNV, CDR2 YYDKDF (reference sequence). The CDR3 totals 15 residues. CDR3 sequence reads: CATSRVTLGNTEAFF. The CDR3 DNA sequence: TGTGCCACCAGCAGAGTTACCTTGGGAAACACTGAAGCTTTCTTT.

This sequence joins TRBV6-1 and TRBJ2-2; 7 bases are shared with TRBD1. Trimming at V came to 6 bases and at J to 4 bases, leaving 8 bases not matched to a gene. This CDR3 region has 15 residues. Germline V CDR1 and CDR2: MNHNS, SASEGT. CDR3 in DNA: TGTGCCAGCAGCCGATCGACAGGGCCCACCGGGGAGCTGTTTTTT. This codes for CASSRSTGPTGELFF.

The rearrangement joins TRBV6-5 to TRBJ2-3, with a tentative D call TRBD2 (6 bases). The CDR3 length is 12 residues. Trimming took 10 bases from V and 6 from J, leaving 14 bases between them. Germline V gene data show CDR1 as MNHEY and CDR2 as SVGAGI. CDR3: CATKTRSDTQYF. The CDR3 DNA follows: TGTGCCACCAAGACTAGGTCCGATACGCAGTATTTT.

This chain connects TRBV4-1 to TRBJ2-1, with 8 bases that match TRBD2. There are 15 residues in the CDR3. V lost 2 bases and J lost 3; bases outside the gene matches: 3. Germline V gene lookup returns CDR1 MGHRA and CDR2 YSYEKL. CDR3 DNA sequence: TGCGCCAGCAGCCAACTTCTAGCGGGCTACAATGAGCAGTTCTTC. It is translated as CASSQLLAGYNEQFF.

The V call is TRBV6-5, the J call TRBJ1-3; D is ambiguous. The CDR3 spans 13 residues. The germline CDR1 and CDR2 sequences are MNHEY and SVGAGI. V was cut by 8 bases and J by 2 bases, with 10 bases left in between. For the CDR3, the DNA is TGTGCCAGCGTTGAAAGTCCTGGAAACACCATATATTTT. Translated: CASVESPGNTIYF.

The J gene is TRBJ1-2, the V gene TRBV28; D is ambiguous. The germline V gene encodes CDR1 MDHEN and CDR2 SYDVKM. This CDR3 is built from 12 residues. V was shortened by 7 bases and J by 4 bases, with 10 bases between the two germline ends. Written as DNA, the CDR3 is TGTGCCAGCACAGTTAACGGCTATGGCTACACCTTC. Translating it yields CASTVNGYGYTF.